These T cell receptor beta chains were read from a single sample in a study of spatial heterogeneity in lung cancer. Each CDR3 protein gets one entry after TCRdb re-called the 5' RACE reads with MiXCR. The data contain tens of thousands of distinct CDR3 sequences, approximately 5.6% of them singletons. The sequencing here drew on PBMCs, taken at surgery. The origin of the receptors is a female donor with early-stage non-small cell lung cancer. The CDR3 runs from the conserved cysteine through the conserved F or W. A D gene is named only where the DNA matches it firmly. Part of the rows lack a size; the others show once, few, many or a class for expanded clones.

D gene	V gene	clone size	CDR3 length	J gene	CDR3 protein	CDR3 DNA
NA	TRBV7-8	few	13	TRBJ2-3	CASSSKSTDTQYF	TGTGCCAGCAGCTCAAAGAGTACAGATACGCAGTATTTT
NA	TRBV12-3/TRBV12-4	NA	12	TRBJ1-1	CASKQGWTEAFF	TGTGCCAGCAAACAGGGTTGGACTGAAGCTTTCTTT
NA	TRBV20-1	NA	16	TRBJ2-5	CSARDVRQGGWETQYF	TGCAGTGCTAGAGATGTCAGGCAGGGAGGTTGGGAGACCCAGTACTTC
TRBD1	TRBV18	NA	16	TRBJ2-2	CASSSTGQSGTGELFF	TGTGCCAGCTCATCGACAGGGCAATCGGGCACCGGGGAGCTGTTTTTT
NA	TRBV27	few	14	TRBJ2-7	CASSSVRTSYEQYF	TGTGCCAGCAGTTCTGTCCGGACCTCGTACGAGCAGTACTTC
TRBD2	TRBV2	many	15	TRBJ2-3	CASSFSGGAADTQYF	TGTGCCAGCAGTTTTAGCGGGGGGGCAGCAGATACGCAGTATTTT
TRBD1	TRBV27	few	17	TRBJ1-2	CASSRQSRGQDAQGYTF	TGTGCCAGCAGTAGGCAATCCAGAGGACAGGACGCACAAGGCTACACCTTC
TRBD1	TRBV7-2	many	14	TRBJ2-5	CASQTGVHQETQYF	TGTGCCAGCCAGACAGGGGTCCATCAAGAGACCCAGTACTTC
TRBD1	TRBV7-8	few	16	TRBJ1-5	CASSLLQDREGQPQHF	TGTGCCAGCAGCCTGCTGCAAGACAGGGAGGGTCAGCCCCAGCATTTT
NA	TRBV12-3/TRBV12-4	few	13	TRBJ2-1	CASSPSGGYEQFF	TGTGCCAGCAGCCCCTCTGGGGGGTATGAGCAGTTCTTC
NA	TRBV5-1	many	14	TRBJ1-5	CASSLEGEGQPQHF	TGCGCCAGCAGCTTGGAGGGTGAGGGTCAGCCCCAGCATTTT
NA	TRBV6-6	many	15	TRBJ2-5	CASSYKPFPQETQYF	TGTGCCAGCAGTTACAAGCCCTTCCCCCAAGAGACCCAGTACTTC
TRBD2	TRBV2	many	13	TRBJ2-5	CASSGGGGETQYF	TGTGCCAGCAGTGGCGGGGGGGGAGAGACCCAGTACTTC
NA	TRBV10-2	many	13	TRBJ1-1	CASRERGDTEAFF	TGCGCCAGCAGGGAGAGGGGGGACACTGAAGCTTTCTTT